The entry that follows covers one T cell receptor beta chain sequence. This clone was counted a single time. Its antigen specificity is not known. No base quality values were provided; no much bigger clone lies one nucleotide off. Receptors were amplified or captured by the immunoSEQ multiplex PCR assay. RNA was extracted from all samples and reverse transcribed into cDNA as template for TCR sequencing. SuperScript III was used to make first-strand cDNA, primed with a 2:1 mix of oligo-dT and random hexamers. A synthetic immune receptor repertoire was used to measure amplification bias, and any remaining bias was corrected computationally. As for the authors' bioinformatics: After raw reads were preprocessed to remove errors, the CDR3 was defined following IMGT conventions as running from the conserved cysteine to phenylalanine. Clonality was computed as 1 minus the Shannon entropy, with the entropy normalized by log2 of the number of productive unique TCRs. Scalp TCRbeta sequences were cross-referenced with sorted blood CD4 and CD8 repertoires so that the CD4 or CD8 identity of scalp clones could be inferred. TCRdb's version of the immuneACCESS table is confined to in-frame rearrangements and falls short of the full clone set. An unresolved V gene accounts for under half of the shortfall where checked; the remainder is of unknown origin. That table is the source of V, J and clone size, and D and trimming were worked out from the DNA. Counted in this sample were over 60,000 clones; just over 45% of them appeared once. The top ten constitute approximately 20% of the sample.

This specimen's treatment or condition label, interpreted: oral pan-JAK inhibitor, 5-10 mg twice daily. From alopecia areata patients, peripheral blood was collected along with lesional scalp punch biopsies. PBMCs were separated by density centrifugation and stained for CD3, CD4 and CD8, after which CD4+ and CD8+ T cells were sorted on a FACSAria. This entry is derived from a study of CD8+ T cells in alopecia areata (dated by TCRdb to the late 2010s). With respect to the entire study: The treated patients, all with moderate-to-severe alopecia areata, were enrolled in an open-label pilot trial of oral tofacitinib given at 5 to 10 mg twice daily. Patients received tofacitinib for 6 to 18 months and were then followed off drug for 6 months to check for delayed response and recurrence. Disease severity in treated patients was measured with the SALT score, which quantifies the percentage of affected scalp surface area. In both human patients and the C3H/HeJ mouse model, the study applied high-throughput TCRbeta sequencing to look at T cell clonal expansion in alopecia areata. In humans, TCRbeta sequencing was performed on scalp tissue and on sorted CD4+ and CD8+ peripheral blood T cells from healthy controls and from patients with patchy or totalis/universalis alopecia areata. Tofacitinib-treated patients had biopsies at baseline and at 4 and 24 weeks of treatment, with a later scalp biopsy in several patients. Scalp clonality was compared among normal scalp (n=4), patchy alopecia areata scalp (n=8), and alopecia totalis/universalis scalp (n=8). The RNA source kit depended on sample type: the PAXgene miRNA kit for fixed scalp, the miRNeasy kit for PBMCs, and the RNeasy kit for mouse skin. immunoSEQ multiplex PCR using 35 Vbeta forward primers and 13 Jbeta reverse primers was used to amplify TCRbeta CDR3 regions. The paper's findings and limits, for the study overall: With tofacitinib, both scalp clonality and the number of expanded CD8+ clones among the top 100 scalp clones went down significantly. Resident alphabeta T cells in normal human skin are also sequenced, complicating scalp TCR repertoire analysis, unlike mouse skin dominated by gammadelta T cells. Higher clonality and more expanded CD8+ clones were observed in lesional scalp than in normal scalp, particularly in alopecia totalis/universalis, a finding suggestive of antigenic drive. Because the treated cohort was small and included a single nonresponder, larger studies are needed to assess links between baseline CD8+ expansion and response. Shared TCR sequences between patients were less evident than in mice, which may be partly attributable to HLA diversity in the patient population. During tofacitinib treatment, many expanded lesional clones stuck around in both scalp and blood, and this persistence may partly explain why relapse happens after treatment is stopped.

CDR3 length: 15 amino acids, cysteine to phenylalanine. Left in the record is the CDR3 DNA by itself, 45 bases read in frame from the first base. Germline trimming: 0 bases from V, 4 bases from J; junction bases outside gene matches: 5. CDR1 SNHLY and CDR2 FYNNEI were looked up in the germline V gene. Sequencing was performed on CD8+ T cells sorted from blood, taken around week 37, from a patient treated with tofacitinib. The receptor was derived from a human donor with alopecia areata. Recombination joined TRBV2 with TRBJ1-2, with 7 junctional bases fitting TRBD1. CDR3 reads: CASSEAGGLGYGYTF. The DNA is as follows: TGTGCCAGCAGTGAAGCAGGGGGCTTAGGCTATGGCTACACCTTC. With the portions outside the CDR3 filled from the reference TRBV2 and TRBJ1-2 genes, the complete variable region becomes EPEVTQTPSHQVTQMGQEVILRCVPISNHLYFYWYRQILGQKVEFLVSFYNNEISEKSEIFDDQFSVERPDGSNFTLKIRSTKLEDSAMYFCASSEAGGLGYGYTFGSGTRLTVV.